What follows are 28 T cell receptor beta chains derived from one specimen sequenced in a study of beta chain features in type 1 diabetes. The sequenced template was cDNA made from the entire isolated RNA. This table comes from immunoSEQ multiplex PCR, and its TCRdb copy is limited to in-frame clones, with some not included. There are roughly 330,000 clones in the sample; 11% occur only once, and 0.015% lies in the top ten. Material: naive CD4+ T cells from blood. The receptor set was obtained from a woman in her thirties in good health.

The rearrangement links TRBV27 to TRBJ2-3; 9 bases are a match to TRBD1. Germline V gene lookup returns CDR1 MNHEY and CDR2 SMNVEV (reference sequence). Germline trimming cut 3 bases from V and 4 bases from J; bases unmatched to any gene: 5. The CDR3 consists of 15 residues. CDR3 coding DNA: TGTGCCAGCAGTTTCTGGGACAGGGACGCAGATACGCAGTATTTT. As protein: CASSFWDRDADTQYF.

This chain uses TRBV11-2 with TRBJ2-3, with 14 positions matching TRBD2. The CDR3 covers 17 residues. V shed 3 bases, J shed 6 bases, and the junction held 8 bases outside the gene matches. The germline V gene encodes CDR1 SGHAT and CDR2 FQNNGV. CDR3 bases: TGTGCCAGCAGCTTTGGGACTAGCGGGAGTGGCAGGGATACGCAGTATTTT. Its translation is CASSFGTSGSGRDTQYF.

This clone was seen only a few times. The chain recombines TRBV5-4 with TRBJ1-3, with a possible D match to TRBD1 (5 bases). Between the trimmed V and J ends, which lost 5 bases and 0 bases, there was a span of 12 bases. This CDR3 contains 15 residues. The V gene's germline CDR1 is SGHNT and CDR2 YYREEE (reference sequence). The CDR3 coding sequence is TGTGCCAGCAGAATCGGGGGGGACTCTGGAAACACCATATATTTT. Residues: CASRIGGDSGNTIYF.

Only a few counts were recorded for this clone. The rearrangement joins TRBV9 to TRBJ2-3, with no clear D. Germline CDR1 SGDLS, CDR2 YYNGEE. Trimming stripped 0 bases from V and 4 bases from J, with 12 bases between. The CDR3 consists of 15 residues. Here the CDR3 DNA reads TGTGCCAGCAGCGTAGGCCCTGCAGTGGCAGATACGCAGTATTTT. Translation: CASSVGPAVADTQYF.

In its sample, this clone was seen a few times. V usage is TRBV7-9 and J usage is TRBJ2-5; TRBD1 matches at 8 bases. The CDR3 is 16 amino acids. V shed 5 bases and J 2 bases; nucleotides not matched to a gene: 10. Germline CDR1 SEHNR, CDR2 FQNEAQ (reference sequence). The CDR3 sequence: CASSVGTGLTQETQYF. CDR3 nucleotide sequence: TGTGCCAGCAGCGTAGGGACAGGACTTACGCAAGAGACCCAGTACTTC.

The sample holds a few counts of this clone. The CDR3 nucleotides read TGTGCCAGCAGCCCCGGGGGACAGGGCTCCCAGTACTTC. Translating it yields CASSPGGQGSQYF. This rearrangement joins TRBV28 to TRBJ2-5, with 9 bases fitting TRBD1. Trimming at V came to 6 bases and at J to 9 bases, leaving 8 bases not matched to a gene. This CDR3 has 13 amino acids. Germline lookup yields CDR1 MDHEN and CDR2 SYDVKM. Based on the CDR3 plus reference TRBV28 and TRBJ2-5, the full variable domain is DVKVTQSSRYLVKRTGEKVFLECVQDMDHENMFWYRQDPGLGLRLIYFSYDVKMKEKGDIPEGYSVSREKKERFSLILESASTNQTSMYLCASSPGGQGSQYFGPGTRLLVL.

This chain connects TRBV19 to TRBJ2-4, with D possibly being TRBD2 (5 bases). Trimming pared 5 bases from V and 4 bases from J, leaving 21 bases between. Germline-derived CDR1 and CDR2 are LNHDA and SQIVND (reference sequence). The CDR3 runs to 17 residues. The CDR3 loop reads CASSPNWMGDGKNIQYF. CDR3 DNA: TGTGCCAGTAGTCCGAATTGGATGGGAGACGGGAAAAACATTCAGTACTTC. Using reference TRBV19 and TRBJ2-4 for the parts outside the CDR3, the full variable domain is DGGITQSPKYLFRKEGQNVTLSCEQNLNHDAMYWYRQDPGQGLRLIYYSQIVNDFQKGDIAEGYSVSREKKESFPLTVTSAQKNPTAFYLCASSPNWMGDGKNIQYFGAGTRLSVL.

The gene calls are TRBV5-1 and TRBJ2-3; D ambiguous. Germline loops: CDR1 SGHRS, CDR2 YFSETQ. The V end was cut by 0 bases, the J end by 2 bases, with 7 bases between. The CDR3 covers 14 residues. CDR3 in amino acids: CASSLDRPTDTQYF. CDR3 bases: TGCGCCAGCAGCTTGGACAGACCCACAGATACGCAGTATTTT. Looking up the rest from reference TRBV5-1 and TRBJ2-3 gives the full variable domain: KAGVTQTPRYLIKTRGQQVTLSCSPISGHRSVSWYQQTPGQGLQFLFEYFSETQRNKGNFPGRFSGRQFSNSRSEMNVSTLELGDSALYLCASSLDRPTDTQYFGPGTRLTVL.

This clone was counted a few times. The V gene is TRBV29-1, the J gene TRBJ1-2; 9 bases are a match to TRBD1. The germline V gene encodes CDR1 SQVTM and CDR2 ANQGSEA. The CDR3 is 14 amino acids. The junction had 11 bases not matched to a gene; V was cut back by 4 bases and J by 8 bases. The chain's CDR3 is CSVGRGDRDSGYTF. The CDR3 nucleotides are TGCAGCGTTGGGAGAGGGGACAGGGATAGCGGCTACACCTTC. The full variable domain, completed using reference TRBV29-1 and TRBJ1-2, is SAVISQKPSRDICQRGTSLTIQCQVDSQVTMMFWYRQQPGQSLTLIATANQGSEATYESGFVIDKFPISRPNLTFSTLTVSNMSPEDSSIYLCSVGRGDRDSGYTFGSGTRLTVV.

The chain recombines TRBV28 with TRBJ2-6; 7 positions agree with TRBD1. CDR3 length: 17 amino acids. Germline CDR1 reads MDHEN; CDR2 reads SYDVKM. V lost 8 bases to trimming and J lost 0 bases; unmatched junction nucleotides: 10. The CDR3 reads CASAPGQLYSGANVLTF. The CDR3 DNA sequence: TGTGCCAGCGCTCCGGGACAGCTATACTCTGGGGCCAACGTCCTGACTTTC.

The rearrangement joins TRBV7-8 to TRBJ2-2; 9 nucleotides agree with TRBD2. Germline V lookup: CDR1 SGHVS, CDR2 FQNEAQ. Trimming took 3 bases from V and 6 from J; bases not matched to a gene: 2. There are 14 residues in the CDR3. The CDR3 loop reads CASSLTSGSGELFF. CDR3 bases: TGTGCCAGCAGCTTGACTAGCGGATCCGGGGAGCTGTTTTTT.

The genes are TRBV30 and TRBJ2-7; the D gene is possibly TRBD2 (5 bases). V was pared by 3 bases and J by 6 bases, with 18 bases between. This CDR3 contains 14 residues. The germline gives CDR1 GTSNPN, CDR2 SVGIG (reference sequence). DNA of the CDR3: TGTGCCTGGAGGGCCCCCGGGAACACCGGCGAGCAGTACTTC. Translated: CAWRAPGNTGEQYF.

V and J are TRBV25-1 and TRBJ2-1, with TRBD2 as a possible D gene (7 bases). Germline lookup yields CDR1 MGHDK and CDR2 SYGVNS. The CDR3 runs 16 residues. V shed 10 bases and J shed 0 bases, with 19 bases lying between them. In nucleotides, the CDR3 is TGTGCCACCCATCGAGGGGGGGAGAGCTCCTACAATGAGCAGTTCTTC. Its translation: CATHRGGESSYNEQFF.

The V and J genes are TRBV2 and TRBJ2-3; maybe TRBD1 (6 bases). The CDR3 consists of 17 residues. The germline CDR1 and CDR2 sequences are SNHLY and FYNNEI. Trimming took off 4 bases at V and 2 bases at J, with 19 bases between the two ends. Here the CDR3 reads CASSVWSGALPTDTQYF. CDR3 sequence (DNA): TGTGCCAGCAGTGTCTGGTCAGGGGCTCTTCCCACAGATACGCAGTATTTT.

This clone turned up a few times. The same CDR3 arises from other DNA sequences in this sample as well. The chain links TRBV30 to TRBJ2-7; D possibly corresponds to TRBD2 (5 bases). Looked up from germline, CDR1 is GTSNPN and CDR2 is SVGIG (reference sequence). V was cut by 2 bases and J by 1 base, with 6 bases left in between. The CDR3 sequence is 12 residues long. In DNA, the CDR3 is TGTGCCTGGAGTCCGGGATCCTACGAGCAGTACTTC. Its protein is CAWSPGSYEQYF. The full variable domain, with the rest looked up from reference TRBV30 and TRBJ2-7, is SQTIHQWPATLVQPVGSPLSLECTVEGTSNPNLYWYRQAAGRGLQLLFYSVGIGQISSEVPQNLSASRPQDRQFILSSKKLLLSDSGFYLCAWSPGSYEQYFGPGTRLTVT.

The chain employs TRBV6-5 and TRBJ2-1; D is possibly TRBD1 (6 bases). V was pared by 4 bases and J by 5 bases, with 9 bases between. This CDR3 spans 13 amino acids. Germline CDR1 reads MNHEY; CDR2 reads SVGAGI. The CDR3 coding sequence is TGTGCCAGCAGTTCCGGACAGCACAATGAGCAGTTCTTC. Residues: CASSSGQHNEQFF.

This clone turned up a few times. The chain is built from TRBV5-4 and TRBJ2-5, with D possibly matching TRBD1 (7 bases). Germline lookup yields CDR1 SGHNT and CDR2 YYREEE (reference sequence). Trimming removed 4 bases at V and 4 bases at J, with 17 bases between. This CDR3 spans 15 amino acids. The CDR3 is CASSLVGGGGETQYF. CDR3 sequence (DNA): TGTGCCAGCAGCCTCGTTGGAGGGGGCGGAGAGACCCAGTACTTC.

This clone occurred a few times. CDR3 protein: CSVSPRPSGRWADTQYF. The CDR3 nucleotides are TGCAGCGTTTCCCCCCGGCCTAGCGGGAGATGGGCAGATACGCAGTATTTT. The chain combines TRBV29-1 with TRBJ2-3, with TRBD2 matching 10 bases. This CDR3 region has 17 residues. Germline V gives CDR1 SQVTM, CDR2 ANQGSEA. The ends lost 5 bases at V and 4 bases at J; junction bases unmatched: 15.

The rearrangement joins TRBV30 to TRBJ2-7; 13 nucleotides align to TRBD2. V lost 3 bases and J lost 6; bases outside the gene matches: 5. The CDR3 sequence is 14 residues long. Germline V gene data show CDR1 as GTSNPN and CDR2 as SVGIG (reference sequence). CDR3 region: CAWSQGLAGVEQYF. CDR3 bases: TGTGCCTGGAGCCAAGGACTAGCGGGAGTCGAGCAGTACTTC.

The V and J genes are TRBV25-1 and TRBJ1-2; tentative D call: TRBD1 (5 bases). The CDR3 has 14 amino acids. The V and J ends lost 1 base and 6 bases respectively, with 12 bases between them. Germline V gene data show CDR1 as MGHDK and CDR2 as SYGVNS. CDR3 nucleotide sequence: TGTGCCAGCAGTGAATCCCAGGGTCGGGATGGCTACACCTTC. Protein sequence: CASSESQGRDGYTF.

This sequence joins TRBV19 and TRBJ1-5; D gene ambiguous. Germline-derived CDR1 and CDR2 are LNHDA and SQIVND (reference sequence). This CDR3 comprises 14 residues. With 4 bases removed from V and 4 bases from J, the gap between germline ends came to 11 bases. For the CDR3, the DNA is TGTGCCAGTAGTACCCCAACGGGGAATCAGCCCCAGCATTTT. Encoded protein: CASSTPTGNQPQHF.

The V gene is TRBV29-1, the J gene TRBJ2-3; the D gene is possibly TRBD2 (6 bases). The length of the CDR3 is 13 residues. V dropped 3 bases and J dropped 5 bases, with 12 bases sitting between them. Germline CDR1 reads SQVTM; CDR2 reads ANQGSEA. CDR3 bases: TGCAGCGTTGAGGTACCGGGAGTAGATACGCAGTATTTT. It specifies CSVEVPGVDTQYF.

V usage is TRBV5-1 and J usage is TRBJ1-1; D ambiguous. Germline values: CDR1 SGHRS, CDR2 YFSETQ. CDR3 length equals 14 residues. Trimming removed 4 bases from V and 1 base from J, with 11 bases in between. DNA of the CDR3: TGCGCCAGCAGCCAGAGGGATGAGAACACTGAAGCTTTCTTT. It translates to CASSQRDENTEAFF.

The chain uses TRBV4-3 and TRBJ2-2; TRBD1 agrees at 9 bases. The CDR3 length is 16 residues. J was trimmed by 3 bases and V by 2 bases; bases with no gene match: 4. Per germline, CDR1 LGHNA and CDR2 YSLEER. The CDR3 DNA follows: TGCGCCAGCAGCCAATTCACAGGGGGCGACACCGGGGAGCTGTTTTTT. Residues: CASSQFTGGDTGELFF.

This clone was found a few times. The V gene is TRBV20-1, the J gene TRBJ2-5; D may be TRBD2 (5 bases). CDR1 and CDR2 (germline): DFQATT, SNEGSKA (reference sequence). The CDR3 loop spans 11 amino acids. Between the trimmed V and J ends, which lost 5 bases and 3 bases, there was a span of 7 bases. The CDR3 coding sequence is TGCAGTGCTCGGCGGGAAGAGACCCAGTACTTC. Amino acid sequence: CSARREETQYF.

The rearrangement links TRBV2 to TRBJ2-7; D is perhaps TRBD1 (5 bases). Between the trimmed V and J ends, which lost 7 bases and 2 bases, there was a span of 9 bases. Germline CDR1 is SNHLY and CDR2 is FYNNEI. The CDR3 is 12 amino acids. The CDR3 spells CASKGQTYEQYF. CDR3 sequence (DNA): TGTGCCAGCAAAGGACAAACCTACGAGCAGTACTTC.

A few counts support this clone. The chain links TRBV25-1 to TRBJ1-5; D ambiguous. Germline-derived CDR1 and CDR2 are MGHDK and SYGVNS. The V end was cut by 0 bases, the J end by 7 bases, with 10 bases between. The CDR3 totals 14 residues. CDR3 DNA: TGTGCCAGCAGTGAATATGGGTCGGGACAGCCCCAGCATTTT. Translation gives CASSEYGSGQPQHF.

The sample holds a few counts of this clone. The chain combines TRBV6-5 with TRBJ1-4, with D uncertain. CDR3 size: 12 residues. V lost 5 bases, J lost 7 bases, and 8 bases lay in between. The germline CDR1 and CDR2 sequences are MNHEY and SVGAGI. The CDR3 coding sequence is TGTGCCAGCAGTAAGACGGGTGAAAAACTGTTTTTT. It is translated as CASSKTGEKLFF.